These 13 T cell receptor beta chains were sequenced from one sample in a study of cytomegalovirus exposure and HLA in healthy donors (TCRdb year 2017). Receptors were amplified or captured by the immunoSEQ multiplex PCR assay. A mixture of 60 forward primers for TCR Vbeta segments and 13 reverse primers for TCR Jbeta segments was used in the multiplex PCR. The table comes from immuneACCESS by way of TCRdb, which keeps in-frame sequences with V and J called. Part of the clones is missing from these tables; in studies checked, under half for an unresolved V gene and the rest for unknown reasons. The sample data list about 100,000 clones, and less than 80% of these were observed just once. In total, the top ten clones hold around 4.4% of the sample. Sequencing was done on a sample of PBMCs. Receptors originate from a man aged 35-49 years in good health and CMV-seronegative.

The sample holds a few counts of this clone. CDR3 protein: CASSLAHWGLAGGWEKTDTQYF. In DNA, the CDR3 is TGTGCCAGCAGCTTAGCCCACTGGGGGCTAGCGGGGGGCTGGGAAAAAACAGATACGCAGTATTTT. The chain is built from TRBV13 and TRBJ2-3; 11 bases line up with TRBD2. The J segment lost 3 bases and the V segment lost 1 base, leaving 21 bases of the junction unmatched. CDR3 length: 22 residues. Germline CDR1 and CDR2: PRHDT and FYEKMQ (reference sequence).

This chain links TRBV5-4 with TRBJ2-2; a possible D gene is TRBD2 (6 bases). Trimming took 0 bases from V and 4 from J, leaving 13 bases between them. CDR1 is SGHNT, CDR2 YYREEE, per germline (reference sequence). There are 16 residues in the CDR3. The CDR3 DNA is TGTGCCAGCAGCTTGGCCCGGGGGAGCGGCACCGGGGAGCTGTTTTTT. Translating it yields CASSLARGSGTGELFF.

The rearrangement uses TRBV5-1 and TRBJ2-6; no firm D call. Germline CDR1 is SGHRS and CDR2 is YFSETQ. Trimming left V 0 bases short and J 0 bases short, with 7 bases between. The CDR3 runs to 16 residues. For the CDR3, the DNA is TGCGCCAGCAGCTTGGGTTATCTCTCTGGGGCCAACGTCCTGACTTTC. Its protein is CASSLGYLSGANVLTF.

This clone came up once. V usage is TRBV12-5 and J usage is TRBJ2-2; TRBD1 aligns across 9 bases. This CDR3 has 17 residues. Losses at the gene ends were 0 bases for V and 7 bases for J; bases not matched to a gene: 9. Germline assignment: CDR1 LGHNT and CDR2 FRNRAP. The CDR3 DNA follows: TGTGCTAGTGGTTTGGTTCCCGGGACAGGGTTATTCGGGGAGCTGTTTTTT. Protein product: CASGLVPGTGLFGELFF.

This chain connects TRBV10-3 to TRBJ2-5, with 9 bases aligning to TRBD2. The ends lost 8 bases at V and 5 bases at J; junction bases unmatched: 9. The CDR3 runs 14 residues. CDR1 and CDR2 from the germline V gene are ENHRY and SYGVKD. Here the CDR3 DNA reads TGTGCCATCCGTGGCGGGGGGGCTGGTGAGACCCAGTACTTC. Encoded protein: CAIRGGGAGETQYF.

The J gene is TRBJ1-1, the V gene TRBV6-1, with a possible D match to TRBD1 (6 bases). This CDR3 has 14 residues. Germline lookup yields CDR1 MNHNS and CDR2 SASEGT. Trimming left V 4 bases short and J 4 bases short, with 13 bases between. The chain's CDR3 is CASSVQGVGTEAFF. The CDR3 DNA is TGTGCCAGCAGTGTACAGGGAGTAGGCACTGAAGCTTTCTTT.

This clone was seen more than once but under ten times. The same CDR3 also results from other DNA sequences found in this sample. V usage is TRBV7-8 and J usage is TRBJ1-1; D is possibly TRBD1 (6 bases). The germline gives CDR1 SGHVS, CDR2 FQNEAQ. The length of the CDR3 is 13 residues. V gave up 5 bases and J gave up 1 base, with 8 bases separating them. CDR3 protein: CASSLTGNTEAFF. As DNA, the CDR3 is TGTGCCAGCAGCCTGACAGGGAACACTGAAGCTTTCTTT.

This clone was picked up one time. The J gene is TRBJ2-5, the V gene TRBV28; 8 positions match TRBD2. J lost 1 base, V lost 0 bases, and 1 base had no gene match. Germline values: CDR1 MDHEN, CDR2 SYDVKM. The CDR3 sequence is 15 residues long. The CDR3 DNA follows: TGTGCCAGCAGTTTATGGGCGGGGGGCCAAGAGACCCAGTACTTC. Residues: CASSLWAGGQETQYF.

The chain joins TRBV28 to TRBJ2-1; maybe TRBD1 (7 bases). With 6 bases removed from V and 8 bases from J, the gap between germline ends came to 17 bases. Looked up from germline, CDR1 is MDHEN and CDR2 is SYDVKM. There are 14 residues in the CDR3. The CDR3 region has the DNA TGTGCCAGCAGCCTCAGGGGGGTTCAGGATGAGCAGTTCTTC. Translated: CASSLRGVQDEQFF.

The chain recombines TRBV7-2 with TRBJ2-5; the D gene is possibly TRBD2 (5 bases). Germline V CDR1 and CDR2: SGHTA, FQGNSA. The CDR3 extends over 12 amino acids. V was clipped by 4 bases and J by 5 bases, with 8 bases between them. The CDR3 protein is CASSSSGETQYF. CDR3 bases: TGTGCCAGCAGCTCCTCGGGGGAGACCCAGTACTTC.

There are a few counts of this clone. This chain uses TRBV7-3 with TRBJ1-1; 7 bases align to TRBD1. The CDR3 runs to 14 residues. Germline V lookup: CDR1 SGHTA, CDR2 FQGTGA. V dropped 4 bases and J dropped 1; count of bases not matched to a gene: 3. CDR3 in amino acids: CASSSQGQNTEAFF. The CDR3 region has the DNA TGTGCCAGCAGCTCACAGGGGCAGAACACTGAAGCTTTCTTT.

The chain's CDR3 is CAWSVQGYSYTF. The CDR3, as DNA: TGTGCCTGGAGTGTACAGGGGTACAGCTACACCTTC. This chain uses TRBV30 with TRBJ1-2, with 7 bases matching TRBD1. CDR3 length: 12 residues. Germline V lookup: CDR1 GTSNPN, CDR2 SVGIG (reference sequence). J lost 9 bases, V lost 0 bases, and 4 bases had no gene match. Full variable domain (missing parts from reference TRBV30 and TRBJ1-2): SQTIHQWPATLVQPVGSPLSLECTVEGTSNPNLYWYRQAAGRGLQLLFYSVGIGQISSEVPQNLSASRPQDRQFILSSKKLLLSDSGFYLCAWSVQGYSYTFGSGTRLTVV.

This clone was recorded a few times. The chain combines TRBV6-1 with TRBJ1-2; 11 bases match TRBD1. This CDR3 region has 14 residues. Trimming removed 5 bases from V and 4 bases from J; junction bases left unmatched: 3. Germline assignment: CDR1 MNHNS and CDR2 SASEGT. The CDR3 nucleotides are TGTGCCAGCAGTCCGGGACAGGGGGGCTATGGCTACACCTTC. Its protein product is CASSPGQGGYGYTF.